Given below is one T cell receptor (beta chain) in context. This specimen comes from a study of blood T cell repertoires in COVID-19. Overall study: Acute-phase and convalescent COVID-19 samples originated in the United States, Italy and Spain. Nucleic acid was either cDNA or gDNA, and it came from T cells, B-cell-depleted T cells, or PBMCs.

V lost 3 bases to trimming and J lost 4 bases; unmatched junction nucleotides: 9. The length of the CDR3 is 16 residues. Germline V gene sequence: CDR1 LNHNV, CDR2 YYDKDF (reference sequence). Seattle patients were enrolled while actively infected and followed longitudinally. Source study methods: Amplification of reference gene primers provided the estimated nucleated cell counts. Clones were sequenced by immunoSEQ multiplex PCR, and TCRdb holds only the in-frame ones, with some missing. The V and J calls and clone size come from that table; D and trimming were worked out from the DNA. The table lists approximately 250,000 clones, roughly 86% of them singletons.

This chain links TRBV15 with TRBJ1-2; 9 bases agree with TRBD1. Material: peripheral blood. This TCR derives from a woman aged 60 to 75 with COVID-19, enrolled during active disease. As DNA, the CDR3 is TGTGCCACCAGCAGGCCGGGACAGGGATCTTTCTATGGCTACACCTTC. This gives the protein CATSRPGQGSFYGYTF. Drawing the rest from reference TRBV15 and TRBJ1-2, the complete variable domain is DAMVIQNPRYQVTQFGKPVTLSCSQTLNHNVMYWYQQKSSQAPKLLFHYYDKDFNNEADTPDNFQSRRPNTSFCFLDIRSPGLGDTAMYLCATSRPGQGSFYGYTFGSGTRLTVV.